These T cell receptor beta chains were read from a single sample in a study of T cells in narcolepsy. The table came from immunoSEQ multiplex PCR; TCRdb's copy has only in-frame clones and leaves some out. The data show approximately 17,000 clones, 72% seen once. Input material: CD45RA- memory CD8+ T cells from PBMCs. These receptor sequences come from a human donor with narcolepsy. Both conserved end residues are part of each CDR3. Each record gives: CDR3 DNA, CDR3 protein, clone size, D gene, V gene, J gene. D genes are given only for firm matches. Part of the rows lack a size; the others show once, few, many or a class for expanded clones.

TGTGCCAGCAGCGTAGCGGTCAGGAATGAGCAGTTCTTC	CASSVAVRNEQFF	-	-	TRBV9	TRBJ2-1
TGTGCCAGCAGTTTATCGCTGGGCTACAATGAGCAGTTCTTC	CASSLSLGYNEQFF	-	-	TRBV27	TRBJ2-1
TGTGCCAGTATTCGGGGGTACAGCTCCTACGAGCAGTACTTC	CASIRGYSSYEQYF	-	-	TRBV2	TRBJ2-7
TGCGCCAGCAGTGATGACGGGAGCGGCTACGAGCAGTACTTC	CASSDDGSGYEQYF	-	-	TRBV10-1	TRBJ2-7
TGTGCCAGCAGTTTCACGGGACTCCAAGAGACCCAGTACTTC	CASSFTGLQETQYF	-	-	TRBV27	TRBJ2-5
TGTGCCAGCAGTTACCGGGCGAACACTGAAGCTTTCTTT	CASSYRANTEAFF	-	-	TRBV6-5	TRBJ1-1
TGTGCCAGCAGCGGACAGGGCCGCTCCTACGAGCAGTACTTC	CASSGQGRSYEQYF	medium-sized	TRBD1	TRBV5-6	TRBJ2-7
TGTGCCAGCAGCTTGGAGGGGGGACCTATGAACACTGAAGCTTTCTTT	CASSLEGGPMNTEAFF	-	-	TRBV5-6	TRBJ1-1
TGTGCCATCAGTGAGTCAGACGGGGAAAGCACAGATACGCAGTATTTT	CAISESDGESTDTQYF	-	-	TRBV10-3	TRBJ2-3
TGCGCCAGCAGCCAAGAGGGACAGGGGGCGGATGGCTACACCTTC	CASSQEGQGADGYTF	-	TRBD1	TRBV4-1	TRBJ1-2
TGTGCCAGCAGCTTGAGACAGAGTGGCAGCTACACCTTC	CASSLRQSGSYTF	-	-	TRBV7-6	TRBJ1-2
TGCGCCAGCAGCCAACGCGACAGGGGGCAACGCGAGCAGTACTTC	CASSQRDRGQREQYF	-	TRBD1	TRBV4-1	TRBJ2-7
TGCGCCAGCAGCTTGTTTACAGCAGATACGCAGTATTTT	CASSLFTADTQYF	-	-	TRBV5-1	TRBJ2-3
TGTGCCAGCAGCTCATCCCGGGACATATACAATGAGCAGTTCTTC	CASSSSRDIYNEQFF	-	-	TRBV7-8	TRBJ2-1
TGCGCCAGCAGCCGGACAGGGGGGGCTTACAATGAGCAGTTCTTC	CASSRTGGAYNEQFF	-	TRBD1	TRBV5-1	TRBJ2-1
TGTGCCAGCAGTCCGCTGGCTCGGGACAGGGGGGAAAAACTGTTTTTT	CASSPLARDRGEKLFF	-	TRBD1	TRBV27	TRBJ1-4
TGTGCCAGCGGACAGGGGCGGTACGAGCAGTACTTC	CASGQGRYEQYF	-	TRBD1	TRBV28	TRBJ2-7
TGTGCCAGCAGCTTAGGTAGCGGGGGAGAGCAGTACTTC	CASSLGSGGEQYF	-	TRBD2	TRBV11-3	TRBJ2-7
TGTGCCAGCAGTCTGGGACAGGCGACTGGAAACACCATATATTTT	CASSLGQATGNTIYF	-	TRBD1	TRBV6-1	TRBJ1-3
TGTGCCAGCAGTCGGGAAGATTATTACGAGCAGTACTTC	CASSREDYYEQYF	few	-	TRBV7-9	TRBJ2-7
TGTGCCAGCAGCCACCTGGGACGTTTACAGCAAGAGACCCAGTACTTC	CASSHLGRLQQETQYF	few	-	TRBV5-6	TRBJ2-5
TGTGCCAGTAGTAGGCAGGGCCCAGATACGCAGTATTTT	CASSRQGPDTQYF	-	-	TRBV19	TRBJ2-3